The 11 T cell receptor beta chains presented below share a single source sample, sequenced in a study of blood T cell repertoires in COVID-19. Sequencing used immunoSEQ multiplex PCR; TCRdb keeps in-frame clones, though not all of them. The sample carries over 45,000 clones, 80% to 90% recorded once. Sequencing was performed on peripheral blood. The receptors stem from a man aged 35 to 55 with acute or convalescent COVID-19.

This chain connects TRBV9 to TRBJ2-1; TRBD2 is a possible D gene (6 bases). Germline CDR1 is SGDLS and CDR2 is YYNGEE. The CDR3 spans 15 residues. Trimming removed 1 base at V and 3 bases at J, with 11 bases between. Here the CDR3 DNA reads TGTGCCAGCAGCGTATCAGAGGGAGGCTACAATGAGCAGTTCTTC. Residues: CASSVSEGGYNEQFF.

The gene calls are TRBV4-1 and TRBJ1-2; unclear D gene. CDR1 and CDR2 from the germline V gene are MGHRA and YSYEKL. This CDR3 contains 14 residues. V lost 0 bases, J lost 4 bases, and 9 bases lay in between. CDR3 DNA: TGCGCCAGCAGCCAAGAAGAGAATGTCTATGGCTACACCTTC. This translates into CASSQEENVYGYTF.

V and J are TRBV3-1 (or the pseudogene TRBV3-2) and TRBJ2-7; the D gene is possibly TRBD2 (6 bases). The CDR3 extends over 15 amino acids. Looked up from germline, CDR1 is LGHDT and CDR2 is YNNKEL (reference sequence). The germline V and J ends were trimmed by 0 bases and 3 bases, with 12 bases remaining between them. In nucleotides, the CDR3 is TGTGCCAGCAGCCAAGATGCTGGAGGGTACTACGAGCAGTACTTC. Protein product: CASSQDAGGYYEQYF.

The gene calls are TRBV6-4 and TRBJ2-5; the D gene is possibly TRBD1 (5 bases). V lost 0 bases to trimming and J lost 6 bases, with 8 bases between them. CDR1 is MRHNA, CDR2 SNTAGT, per germline. CDR3 length: 13 residues. The CDR3 loop reads CASSDSAGKTQYF. DNA of the CDR3: TGTGCCAGCAGTGACTCGGCAGGGAAGACCCAGTACTTC.

CDR3 bases: TGCGCCAGCAGCCAAAACCAAGGACAGGGGGGTGGCTACACCTTC. Its protein product is CASSQNQGQGGGYTF. The rearrangement uses TRBV5-1 and TRBJ1-2, with TRBD1 matching over 10 bases. J was trimmed by 7 bases and V by 4 bases; bases with no gene match: 10. CDR1 and CDR2 from the germline V gene are SGHRS and YFSETQ. The CDR3 is made up of 15 amino acids.

The rearrangement links TRBV3-1 (or the pseudogene TRBV3-2) to TRBJ2-7; 7 nucleotides agree with TRBD1. CDR3 length: 14 residues. Germline trimming cut 1 base from V and 6 bases from J; bases unmatched to any gene: 6. Per the germline V gene, CDR1 is LGHDT and CDR2 is YNNKEL (reference sequence). The CDR3: CASSQVYWTGEQYF. The CDR3 bases are TGTGCCAGCAGCCAAGTCTACTGGACAGGCGAGCAGTACTTC.

The rearrangement joins TRBV11-2 to TRBJ1-6; perhaps TRBD1 as D (5 bases). Germline V CDR1 and CDR2: SGHAT, FQNNGV. Trimming removed 8 bases at V and 10 bases at J, with 24 bases between. CDR3 length: 16 residues. The CDR3 DNA follows: TGTGCCAGCGGGGCCTCGGGGAGGGGCGCTTGGTCACCCCTCCACTTT. Amino acid sequence: CASGASGRGAWSPLHF.

This clone was detected a few times. In DNA form, the CDR3 reads TGCGCCAGCAGCTTAGGGGGACAGAAGACGAGCTACGAGCAGTACTTC. Translation gives CASSLGGQKTSYEQYF. The rearrangement joins TRBV5-1 to TRBJ2-7; 7 nucleotides match TRBD1. This CDR3 has 16 residues. V lost 2 bases to trimming and J lost 3 bases; unmatched junction nucleotides: 11. The germline V gene has CDR1 SGHRS and CDR2 YFSETQ.

This clone was observed once. The chain combines TRBV15 with TRBJ1-2; 7 nucleotides line up with TRBD1. The CDR3 is 14 residues long. Germline values: CDR1 LNHNV, CDR2 YYDKDF (reference sequence). Trimming took 0 bases from V and 7 from J; bases not matched to a gene: 5. The CDR3 DNA sequence: TGTGCCACCAGCAGAGACAGGGGGTTCTCTGGCTACACCTTC. It translates to CATSRDRGFSGYTF.

This chain connects TRBV21-1 to TRBJ2-5; the tabulated D call, TRBD2, remains unverified against the DNA. TRBV21-1 is classified as a pseudogene. The CDR3 is made up of 15 amino acids. The DNA of the CDR3 is TGTGCCAGCAGCAAAGACCCAGGGAGGGAAGAGACCCAGTACTTC. This sequence encodes CASSKDPGREETQYF.

This clone was seen only once. The V call is TRBV29-1, the J call TRBJ1-4; 11 nucleotides agree with TRBD1. Unmatched junction bases numbered 3, after V lost 4 bases and J lost 8 bases. Germline V gene lookup returns CDR1 SQVTM and CDR2 ANQGSEA. The CDR3 totals 13 residues. CDR3: CSVGGQGGEKLFF. The CDR3 DNA reads TGCAGCGTTGGGGGACAGGGGGGAGAAAAACTGTTTTTT.